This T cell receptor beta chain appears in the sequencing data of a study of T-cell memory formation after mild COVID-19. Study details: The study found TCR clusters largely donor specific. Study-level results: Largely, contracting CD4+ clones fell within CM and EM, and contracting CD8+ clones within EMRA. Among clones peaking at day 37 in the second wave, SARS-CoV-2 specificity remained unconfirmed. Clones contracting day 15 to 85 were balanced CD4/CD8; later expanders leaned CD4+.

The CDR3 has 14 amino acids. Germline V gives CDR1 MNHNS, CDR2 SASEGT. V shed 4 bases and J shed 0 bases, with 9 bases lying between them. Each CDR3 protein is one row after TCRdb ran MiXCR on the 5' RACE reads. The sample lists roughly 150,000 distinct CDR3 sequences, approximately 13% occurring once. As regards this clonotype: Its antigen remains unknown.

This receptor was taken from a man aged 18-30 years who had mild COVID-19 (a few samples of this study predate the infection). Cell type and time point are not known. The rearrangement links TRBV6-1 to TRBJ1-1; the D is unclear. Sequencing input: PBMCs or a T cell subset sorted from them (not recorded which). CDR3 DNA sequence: TGTGCCAGCAGTGCTCAGGTCTTGAACACTGAAGCTTTCTTT. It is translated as CASSAQVLNTEAFF.